A single T cell receptor beta chain is shown here with its context. Measured with immunoSEQ multiplex PCR; TCRdb has only the in-frame clones, and not every one. The sample has fewer than 50,000 clones; 85% to 95% are singletons. These data come from a study of T cell changes during pregnancy in multiple sclerosis. The CDR3 loop spans 15 amino acids. CDR1 and CDR2 (germline): SGDLS, YYNGEE. V gave up 4 bases and J gave up 4 bases; unmatched junction bases: 6. This sequence joins TRBV9 and TRBJ2-7; 12 bases match TRBD2. The source was CD4+ T cells from peripheral blood mononuclear cells, collected in the second trimester of pregnancy. This TCR came from a female donor in good health, enrolled as a control in a pregnancy study. CDR3 loop: CASSQTGLAGYEQYF. The CDR3 DNA follows: TGTGCCAGCAGCCAAACGGGACTAGCGGGTTACGAGCAGTACTTC.